The 9 T cell receptor beta chains below all came from one sample that was sequenced in a study of early T cells in non-severe SARS-CoV-2 infection. Using its own MiXCR run on the 5' RACE reads, TCRdb lists one record per CDR3 protein. This table has more than 65,000 distinct CDR3 sequences, around 13% appearing once. Sequencing used whole blood. The source is an adult who was a healthcare worker with PCR-confirmed SARS-CoV-2 infection or an uninfected control (not recorded which).

As concerns this clonotype: A much larger clone differs from this one at a single base, so this may be a read error. The J gene is TRBJ2-1, the V gene TRBV4-3; D might be TRBD2 (6 bases). V was pared by 4 bases and J by 10 bases, with 14 bases between. CDR3 length: 13 amino acids. Germline lookup yields CDR1 LGHNA and CDR2 YSLEER. The CDR3 nucleotides read TGCGCCAGCAGCCGCGCGGGGTGGATGGAGCAGTTCTTC. Its protein is CASSRAGWMEQFF.

The rearrangement links TRBV3-1 to TRBJ2-5, with 8 bases lining up with TRBD2. CDR3 length: 17 residues. The V gene end was trimmed by 2 bases and the J gene end by 2 bases; junction bases not matched to a gene: 10. Germline assignment: CDR1 LGHDT and CDR2 YNNKEL (reference sequence). This chain's CDR3 is CASSQSTLAGYQETQYF. The CDR3 nucleotides are TGTGCCAGCAGCCAATCCACGCTAGCGGGCTATCAAGAGACCCAGTACTTC.

The sample holds a few counts of this clonotype. The chain carries TRBV29-1 and TRBJ2-1; D uncertain. Trimming cost V 2 bases and J 0 bases, with 8 bases left between them. CDR1 SQVTM and CDR2 ANQGSEA come from the germline V gene. The CDR3 is 14 amino acids. CDR3 DNA sequence: TGCAGCGTTGAACGTTCACGCTCCTACAATGAGCAGTTCTTC. Translated, it gives CSVERSRSYNEQFF.

The V call is TRBV29-1, the J call TRBJ1-1; 9 nucleotides match TRBD1. CDR3 size: 13 residues. Germline CDR1 SQVTM, CDR2 ANQGSEA. Trimming took 8 bases from V and 1 from J; bases not matched to a gene: 5. The CDR3 sequence: CSTMGQGNTEAFF. The CDR3 coding sequence is TGCAGCACGATGGGACAGGGGAACACTGAAGCTTTCTTT.

Ten or more counts support this clonotype. The chain is built from TRBV6-1 and TRBJ2-4; 7 bases line up with TRBD2. Germline V lookup: CDR1 MNHNS, CDR2 SASEGT. The CDR3 extends over 13 amino acids. J lost 14 bases, V lost 0 bases, and 7 bases had no gene match. CDR3 bases: TGTGCCAGCAGTGAAGCGGGCGGGGGACTGGAGTACTTC. Its translation: CASSEAGGGLEYF.

The chain uses TRBV6-1 and TRBJ2-3, with D perhaps TRBD1 (5 bases). Looked up from germline, CDR1 is MNHNS and CDR2 is SASEGT. The CDR3 runs 13 residues. The V end lost 5 bases, the J end lost 5 bases, and 11 bases lay between the germline ends. The CDR3 sequence is CASSLRGGDTQYF. DNA for the CDR3: TGTGCCAGCAGTTTAAGGGGCGGAGATACGCAGTATTTT.

This clonotype was detected many times. The rearrangement uses TRBV5-1 and TRBJ2-2; 12 nucleotides agree with TRBD2. The CDR3 contains 20 residues. V shed 4 bases and J 1 base; nucleotides not matched to a gene: 14. The germline gives CDR1 SGHRS, CDR2 YFSETQ. CDR3 amino acids: CASSARLAGVIIRNTGELFF. The CDR3 DNA follows: TGCGCCAGCAGCGCCAGACTAGCGGGGGTCATAATTCGGAACACCGGGGAGCTGTTTTTT.

This clonotype was picked up a small number of times. The chain has TRBV20-1 and TRBJ2-6; TRBD1 is a possible D gene (5 bases). V was cut by 1 base and J by 0 bases, with 10 bases left in between. The length of the CDR3 is 16 residues. The germline gives CDR1 DFQATT, CDR2 SNEGSKA (reference sequence). CDR3 coding DNA: TGCAGTGCTAGAGGGCCTGGGGCCTCTGGGGCCAACGTCCTGACTTTC. This sequence encodes CSARGPGASGANVLTF.

This clonotype was observed a few times. This rearrangement joins TRBV5-6 to TRBJ1-2; TRBD1 is a possible D gene (6 bases). The CDR3 is made up of 15 amino acids. The V gene's germline CDR1 is SGHDT and CDR2 YYEEEE. V dropped 0 bases and J dropped 5 bases, with 14 bases sitting between them. CDR3 DNA: TGTGCCAGCAGCTTGGAGCGGGGGCGTTTTTATGGCTACACCTTC. It encodes CASSLERGRFYGYTF. Full variable domain (remainder filled in from reference TRBV5-6 and TRBJ1-2): DAGVTQSPTHLIKTRGQQVTLRCSPKSGHDTVSWYQQALGQGPQFIFQYYEEEERQRGNFPDRFSGHQFPNYSSELNVNALLLGDSALYLCASSLERGRFYGYTFGSGTRLTVV.